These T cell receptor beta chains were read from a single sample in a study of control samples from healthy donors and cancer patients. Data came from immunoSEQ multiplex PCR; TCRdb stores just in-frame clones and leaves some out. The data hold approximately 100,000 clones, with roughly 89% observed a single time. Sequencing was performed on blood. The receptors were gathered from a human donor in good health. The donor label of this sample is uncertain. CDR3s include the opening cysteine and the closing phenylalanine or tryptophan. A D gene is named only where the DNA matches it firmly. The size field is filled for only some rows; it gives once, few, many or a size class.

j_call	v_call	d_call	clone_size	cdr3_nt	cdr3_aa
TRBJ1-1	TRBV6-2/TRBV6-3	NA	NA	TGTGCCAGCAGTTACCGCGGCGCTATGAACACTGAAGCTTTCTTT	CASSYRGAMNTEAFF
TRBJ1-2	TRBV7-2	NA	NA	TGTGCCAGCAGCCCCCGACAGAACTATGGCTACACCTTC	CASSPRQNYGYTF
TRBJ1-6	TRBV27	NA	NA	TGTGCCAGCAGTTCGTGGAGCCTCTCCTATAATTCACCCCTCCACTTT	CASSSWSLSYNSPLHF
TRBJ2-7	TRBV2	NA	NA	TGTGCCAGCAGTGTGGGACTCGAGTACGAGCAGTACTTC	CASSVGLEYEQYF
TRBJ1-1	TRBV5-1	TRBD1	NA	TGCGCCAGCAGCACGGAAGGGGGCCGGAACACTGAAGCTTTCTTT	CASSTEGGRNTEAFF
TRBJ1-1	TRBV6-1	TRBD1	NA	TGTGCCAGCAACGGACAGGGGGCGTTGGACACTGAAGCTTTCTTT	CASNGQGALDTEAFF
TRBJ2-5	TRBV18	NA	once	TGTGCCAGCTCACCACTGAGTGAAGAGACCCAGTACTTC	CASSPLSEETQYF
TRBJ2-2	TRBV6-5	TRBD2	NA	TGTGCCAGCTTAGAAGCCGGCCCGGGGGGCGGGGAGCTGTTTTTT	CASLEAGPGGGELFF
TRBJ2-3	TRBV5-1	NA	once	TGCGCCAGCAGCTTGGGGGAAGTCTCAGATACGCAGTATTTT	CASSLGEVSDTQYF
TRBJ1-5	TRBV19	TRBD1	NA	TGTGCCAGTAGTATATCTTTAGGGGACAGGGGCGGGGAGCCCCAGCATTTT	CASSISLGDRGGEPQHF
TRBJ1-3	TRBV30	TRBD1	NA	TGTGCCTGGGCGACAACAGGGGTCCACTCTGGAAACACCATATATTTT	CAWATTGVHSGNTIYF
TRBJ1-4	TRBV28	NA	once	TGTGCCAGCAGTTTTGAACATGAACTGTTTTTT	CASSFEHELFF
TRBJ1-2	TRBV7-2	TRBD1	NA	TGTGCCAGCAGCTTAAGGGGACAGGGTGATATAAGGGATGGCTACACCTTC	CASSLRGQGDIRDGYTF
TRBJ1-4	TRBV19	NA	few	TGTGCCAGTAGACAGGGACGGAATGAAAAACTGTTTTTT	CASRQGRNEKLFF
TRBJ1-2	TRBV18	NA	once	TGTGCCAGCTCACCACCAGGGGAGTTGCGGGCGAACTATGGCTACACCTTC	CASSPPGELRANYGYTF
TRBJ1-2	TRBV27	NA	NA	TGTGCCAGCAGTTTGGGAGCTAACTATGGCTACACCTTC	CASSLGANYGYTF
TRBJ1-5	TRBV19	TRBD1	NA	TGTGCCAGTAGTGGGACAGGCACTAGCAATCAGCCCCAGCATTTT	CASSGTGTSNQPQHF
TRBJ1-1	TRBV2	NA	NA	TGTGCCAGCAGAGAGAGCCCGGGGGGCATCACTGAAGCTTTCTTT	CASRESPGGITEAFF
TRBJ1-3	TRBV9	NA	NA	TGTGCCAGCAGCCCCCGGACGTCTGGAAACACCATATATTTT	CASSPRTSGNTIYF
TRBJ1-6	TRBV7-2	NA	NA	TGTGCCAGCAGCTTAGTTGCGGGGAATTCCTATAATTCACCCCTCCACTTT	CASSLVAGNSYNSPLHF
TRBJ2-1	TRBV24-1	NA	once	TGTGCCACCAGTGATGTCTTCCAGGGGATGGATGAGCAGTTCTTC	CATSDVFQGMDEQFF
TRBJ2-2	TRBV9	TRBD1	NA	TGTGCCAGCAGCGTGGGGACAGGGACCATCCCCGGGGAGCTGTTTTTT	CASSVGTGTIPGELFF
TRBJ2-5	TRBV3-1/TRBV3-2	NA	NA	TGTGCCAGCAGCCAAGTCGGCAGGGTTCAAGAGACCCAGTACTTC	CASSQVGRVQETQYF
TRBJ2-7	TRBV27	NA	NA	TGTGCCAGCAGTTTAGTACACTCCTACGAGCAGTACTTC	CASSLVHSYEQYF